This TCR beta chain was sequenced for a study of cytomegalovirus exposure and HLA in healthy donors. Findings of the study overall: Most likely, a cluster of highly shared sequence variants arose as a sequencing artifact. Researchers counted 150 to 200 TCR beta chains as cytomegalovirus-associated. CMV serostatus was the only recorded immune exposure for donors. Upon later analysis, TCR association rates were observed to vary by HLA locus, being highest for DRB1 and lowest for HLA-C.

The study ran its PCR with 60 Vbeta and 13 Jbeta primers. Repertoires were generated with immunoSEQ multiplex PCR, while TCRdb's copy carries only in-frame clones and drops some. The sample lists some 66,000 clones; roughly 80% were seen once. Details on this clone: Its antigen is still unknown.

V lost 10 bases and J lost 8, with 11 bases in between. Germline CDR1 and CDR2: MDHEN and SYDVKM. This CDR3 comprises 11 residues. Sequenced: PBMCs. The V call is TRBV28, the J call TRBJ1-4; D remains unclear. The receptor was derived from a woman aged 25 to 45 in good health and CMV-seronegative. CDR3 sequence reads: CATREREKLFF. CDR3 nucleotide sequence: TGTGCCACACGGGAGAGGGAAAAACTGTTTTTT.